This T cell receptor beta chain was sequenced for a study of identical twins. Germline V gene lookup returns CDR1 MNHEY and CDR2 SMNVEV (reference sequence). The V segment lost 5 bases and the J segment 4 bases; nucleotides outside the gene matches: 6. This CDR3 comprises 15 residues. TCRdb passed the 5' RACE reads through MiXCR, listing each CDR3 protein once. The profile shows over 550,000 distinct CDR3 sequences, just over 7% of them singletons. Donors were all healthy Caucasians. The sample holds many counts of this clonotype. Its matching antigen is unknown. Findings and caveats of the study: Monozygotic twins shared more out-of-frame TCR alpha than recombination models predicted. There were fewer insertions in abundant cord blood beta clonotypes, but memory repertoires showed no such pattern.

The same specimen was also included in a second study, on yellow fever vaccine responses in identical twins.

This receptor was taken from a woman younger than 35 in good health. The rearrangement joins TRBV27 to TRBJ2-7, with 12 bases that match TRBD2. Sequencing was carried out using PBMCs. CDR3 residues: CASSPGLAGRYEQYF. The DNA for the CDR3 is TGTGCCAGCAGTCCTGGACTAGCGGGAAGGTACGAGCAGTACTTC.